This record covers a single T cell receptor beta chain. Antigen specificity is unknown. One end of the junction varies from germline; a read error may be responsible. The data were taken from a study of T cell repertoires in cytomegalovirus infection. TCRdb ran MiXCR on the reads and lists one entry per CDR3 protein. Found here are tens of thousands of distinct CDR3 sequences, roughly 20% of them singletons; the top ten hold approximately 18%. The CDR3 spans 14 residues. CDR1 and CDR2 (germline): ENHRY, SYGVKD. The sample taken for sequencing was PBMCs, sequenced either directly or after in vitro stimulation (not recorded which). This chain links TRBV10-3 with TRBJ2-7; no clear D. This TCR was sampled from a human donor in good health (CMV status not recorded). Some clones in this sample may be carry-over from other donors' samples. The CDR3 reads CAAKGNQGPYEQHF. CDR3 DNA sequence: TGTGCCGCAAAGGGCAATCAAGGCCCCTACGAGCAGCACTTC.